This T cell receptor (beta chain) was identified during a study of OX40 agonist ivuxolimab in advanced cancers. Study-level information: One patient with hepatocellular carcinoma and two with cutaneous melanoma, three in all, had partial responses.

The protocol was immunoSEQ multiplex PCR, while the TCRdb copy is restricted to in-frame clones and leaves out a portion. This repertoire shows 80,000 to 100,000 clones, about nine tenths found once; its top ten account for 0.25% to 0.35%. The CDR3 length is 14 residues. Germline-derived CDR1 and CDR2 are SGHKS and YYEKEE (reference sequence). The germline V and J ends were trimmed by 0 bases and 5 bases, with 12 bases remaining between them. The receptor's source is an adult with an advanced solid tumor such as melanoma, head and neck, liver or kidney cancer. The sample consisted of CD4+ or CD8+ T cells sorted from blood, taken in a trial of the OX40 agonist ivuxolimab. The chain carries TRBV5-5 and TRBJ2-7; TRBD1 is a possible D gene (6 bases). The CDR3 loop is CASSLGQGSHEQYF. In DNA form, the CDR3 reads TGTGCCAGCAGCTTGGGGCAGGGGAGCCACGAGCAGTACTTC.